The 30 T cell receptor beta chains reported below all come from one sample, sequenced in a study of T cell repertoires in cytomegalovirus infection. Their antigens are not known. Each CDR3 protein is one row after TCRdb ran MiXCR on the reads. The sample has roughly 860,000 distinct CDR3 sequences; over 25% are singletons. The material was cultured CD8+ T cells from PBMCs, obtained from culture after CMV antigen stimulation. The receptors originated from a human donor in good health (CMV status not recorded). Some clones in this sample may be carry-over from other donors' samples.

As DNA, the CDR3 is TGTGCCATACGGACCGATCCGTACGAGCAGTACTTC. This encodes CAIRTDPYEQYF. The chain has TRBV10-3 and TRBJ2-7; no clear D. Germline-derived CDR1 and CDR2 are ENHRY and SYGVKD. Trimming took 9 bases from V and 4 from J, leaving 13 bases between them. The CDR3 is 12 residues long.

This chain connects TRBV19 to TRBJ1-1; 7 positions match TRBD1. CDR3 size: 14 residues. V lost 4 bases to trimming and J lost 5 bases; unmatched junction nucleotides: 7. CDR1 and CDR2 (germline): LNHDA, SQIVND (reference sequence). In nucleotides, the CDR3 is TGTGCCAGTAGTACCACGACAGGGAGGACTGAAGCTTTCTTT. As protein: CASSTTTGRTEAFF.

About this clonotype: This may be a read error, as it is one base from a much larger clone. This rearrangement joins TRBV7-6 to TRBJ1-3, with D maybe TRBD1 (6 bases). Germline V lookup: CDR1 SGHVS, CDR2 FNYEAQ. This CDR3 is built from 16 residues. CDR3 coding DNA: TGTGTCAGCAGCCACCCGGGGGGCGCTTATGGAAACACCATATATTTT. Its translation is CVSSHPGGAYGNTIYF.

This clonotype was seen only a few times. The chain is built from TRBV6-1 and TRBJ2-7; perhaps D is TRBD1 or TRBD2 (5 bases each). The V end was cut by 3 bases, the J end by 3 bases, with 9 bases between. Germline V gene lookup returns CDR1 MNHNS and CDR2 SASEGT. The CDR3 runs to 13 residues. The CDR3 DNA reads TGTGCCAGCAGTGAGGGGGTATTCTACGAGCAGTACTTC. Its translation is CASSEGVFYEQYF.

The V gene is TRBV6-6, the J gene TRBJ1-5, with 7 bases aligning to TRBD1. The germline V gene has CDR1 MNHNY and CDR2 SVGAGI (reference sequence). There are 18 residues in the CDR3. Unmatched junction bases numbered 15, after V lost 5 bases and J lost 2 bases. The CDR3 DNA is TGTGCCAGCAGTCATGGACAGGACATCTATTATCGCAATCAGCCCCAGCATTTT. The encoded protein is CASSHGQDIYYRNQPQHF.

The rearrangement links TRBV6-2 or TRBV6-3 to TRBJ2-5; D is unclear. This CDR3 region has 14 residues. Between the trimmed V and J ends, which lost 2 bases and 0 bases, there was a span of 7 bases. From germline, CDR1 is MNHEY and CDR2 SVGEGT. CDR3 sequence: CASSYASDQETQYF. The CDR3 DNA reads TGTGCCAGCAGTTACGCGTCTGACCAAGAGACCCAGTACTTC.

The chain uses TRBV6-5 and TRBJ2-1, with 12 bases aligning to TRBD1. From germline, CDR1 is MNHEY and CDR2 SVGAGI. Trimming removed 0 bases from V and 7 bases from J; junction bases left unmatched: 10. There are 18 residues in the CDR3. CDR3 residues: CASSYSPPGTGGGNEQFF. CDR3 nucleotide sequence: TGTGCCAGCAGTTACTCACCCCCCGGGACAGGGGGCGGGAATGAGCAGTTCTTC.

The table lists this clonotype with a few counts. The chain links TRBV6-5 to TRBJ2-3; 9 bases agree with TRBD2. The CDR3 runs to 15 residues. J gave up 2 bases and V 4 bases, and 4 bases lay outside the gene matches. Germline-derived CDR1 and CDR2 are MNHEY and SVGAGI. CDR3 in DNA: TGTGCCAGCAGTTCGTTAGCGGGGGCCACAGATACGCAGTATTTT. Its protein is CASSSLAGATDTQYF.

This clonotype showed up just a few times. The J gene is TRBJ2-1, the V gene TRBV7-6, with 8 bases identical to TRBD1. Germline V lookup: CDR1 SGHVS, CDR2 FNYEAQ. V dropped 5 bases and J dropped 9; count of bases not matched to a gene: 9. There are 14 residues in the CDR3. CDR3 loop: CASSRTGMDTEQFF. In nucleotides, the CDR3 is TGTGCCAGCAGCAGGACAGGGATGGATACTGAGCAGTTCTTC.

The J gene is TRBJ2-1, the V gene TRBV4-2; D is undetermined. V was trimmed by 4 bases and J by 7 bases, leaving 11 bases between them. The CDR3 contains 13 residues. Germline V CDR1 and CDR2: LGHNA, YNFKEQ. This chain's CDR3 is CASSLGFTNEQFF. CDR3 DNA: TGTGCCAGCAGCCTAGGGTTCACGAATGAGCAGTTCTTC.

The chain has TRBV7-9 and TRBJ2-5, with 7 bases lining up with TRBD2. The CDR3 consists of 14 residues. Germline V gives CDR1 SEHNR, CDR2 FQNEAQ (reference sequence). The J segment lost 4 bases and the V segment lost 5 bases, leaving 7 bases of the junction unmatched. CDR3 region: CASSQETSRETQYF. CDR3 bases: TGTGCCAGCAGCCAAGAGACTAGCAGAGAGACCCAGTACTTC. The whole variable domain, filled in from reference TRBV7-9 and TRBJ2-5, reads DTGVSQNPRHKITKRGQNVTFRCDPISEHNRLYWYRQTLGQGPEFLTYFQNEAQLEKSRLLSDRFSAERPKGSFSTLEIQRTEQGDSAMYLCASSQETSRETQYFGPGTRLLVL.

This chain links TRBV7-9 with TRBJ2-1, with D unclear. Per the germline V gene, CDR1 is SEHNR and CDR2 is FQNEAQ (reference sequence). This CDR3 spans 15 amino acids. V lost 5 bases and J 4 bases, leaving 15 bases between the germline ends. DNA of the CDR3: TGTGCCAGCAGCGGCGTAAGGGCCTTTTACAATGAGCAGTTCTTC. As protein: CASSGVRAFYNEQFF.

This chain joins TRBV20-1 and TRBJ1-1; 7 bases are shared with TRBD1. The J segment lost 3 bases and the V segment lost 0 bases, leaving 19 bases of the junction unmatched. Germline assignment: CDR1 DFQATT and CDR2 SNEGSKA (reference sequence). The CDR3 spans 19 residues. CDR3 protein: CSARDFRDSRPGEHTEAFF. In nucleotides, the CDR3 is TGCAGTGCTAGAGATTTTCGGGACAGCCGACCGGGGGAGCACACTGAAGCTTTCTTT.

This clonotype has a handful of counts. This chain links TRBV7-9 with TRBJ1-4; D might be TRBD1 (6 bases). The V end lost 4 bases, the J end lost 8 bases, and 20 bases lay between the germline ends. CDR1 is SEHNR and CDR2 is FQNEAQ in the germline V gene (reference sequence). The CDR3 is made up of 16 amino acids. CDR3 DNA: TGTGCCAGCAGCTCAGTCGCAGGGGTTTTGAGGGAAAAACTGTTTTTT. Encoded protein: CASSSVAGVLREKLFF.

J is TRBJ2-6 and V is TRBV9; D gene unclear. The CDR3 totals 13 residues. CDR1 and CDR2 (germline): SGDLS, YYNGEE. With 8 bases removed from V and 2 bases from J, the gap between germline ends came to 8 bases. The CDR3 loop reads CASKTAGANVLTF. CDR3 sequence (DNA): TGTGCCAGTAAAACGGCTGGGGCCAACGTCCTGACTTTC.

V usage is TRBV12-3 or TRBV12-4 and J usage is TRBJ2-7; 13 positions agree with TRBD2. The CDR3 length is 17 residues. V was pared by 3 bases and J by 2 bases, with 7 bases of the junction left unmatched. CDR3 sequence reads: CASSFQTSGGNPYEQYF. The CDR3 DNA sequence: TGTGCCAGCAGTTTCCAGACTAGCGGGGGGAACCCCTACGAGCAGTACTTC.

This clonotype was recorded a few times. The gene calls are TRBV2 and TRBJ2-6; TRBD1 is a possible D gene (5 bases). The germline V gene encodes CDR1 SNHLY and CDR2 FYNNEI. The CDR3 length is 16 residues. V shed 4 bases and J shed 2 bases, with 12 bases lying between them. The CDR3 DNA reads as TGTGCCAGCAGTGGATCCAGGGCAACTGGGGCCAACGTCCTGACTTTC. It encodes CASSGSRATGANVLTF.

This clonotype was seen a handful of times. The rearrangement joins TRBV7-8 to TRBJ2-2, with D tentatively TRBD1 or TRBD2 (5 bases each). Looked up from germline, CDR1 is SGHVS and CDR2 is FQNEAQ. The CDR3 length is 13 residues. The ends were cut back, 7 bases at V and 9 bases at J, with 15 bases in the middle. CDR3 coding DNA: TGTGCCAGCACCCCCGTCGGGACCTGGGAGCTGTTTTTT. Translating it yields CASTPVGTWELFF.

This sequence joins TRBV9 and TRBJ1-1; 7 nucleotides match TRBD1. Germline values: CDR1 SGDLS, CDR2 YYNGEE. V lost 0 bases, J lost 3 bases, and 8 bases stayed unmatched. The CDR3 has 16 residues. The CDR3 loop is CASSVDLGGEYTEAFF. The DNA for the CDR3 is TGTGCCAGCAGCGTAGATTTAGGGGGCGAGTACACTGAAGCTTTCTTT.

Comment on this clonotype: Sequence at one end of the junction differs from germline and may be a read error. V gene TRBV4-1 combines with J gene TRBJ2-7; 12 bases align to TRBD2. Germline V lookup: CDR1 MGHRA, CDR2 YSYEKL. The CDR3 runs to 18 residues. CDR3 amino acids: CASSHPTSGGPSSYEQYF. Written as DNA, the CDR3 is TGCGCCAGTAGCCACCCGACTAGCGGGGGTCCGAGCTCCTACGAGCAGTACTTC.

This chain links TRBV7-3 with TRBJ2-1, with 16 bases fitting TRBD2. Unmatched junction bases numbered 15, after V lost 10 bases and J lost 0 bases. Looked up from germline, CDR1 is SGHTA and CDR2 is FQGTGA. This CDR3 region has 20 residues. CDR3 region: CANNSPGTSGGASSYNEQFF. CDR3 nucleotide sequence: TGTGCCAACAACTCACCCGGGACTAGCGGGGGGGCGAGCTCCTACAATGAGCAGTTCTTC.

This clonotype has a handful of counts. J is TRBJ1-4 and V is TRBV24-1; D remains unclear. Per germline, CDR1 KGHDR and CDR2 SFDVKD. The CDR3 is 18 amino acids. The V end was cut by 3 bases, the J end by 4 bases, with 20 bases between. In DNA, the CDR3 is TGTGCCACCAGTGATAGCGCCTCCGTCCTCATCGGTAATGAAAAACTGTTTTTT. This translates into CATSDSASVLIGNEKLFF.

The chain carries TRBV7-6 and TRBJ2-7, with a weak D call TRBD1 (6 bases). V was pared by 1 base and J by 3 bases, with 16 bases between. The CDR3 extends over 16 amino acids. Germline values: CDR1 SGHVS, CDR2 FNYEAQ. The CDR3 nucleotides are TGTGCCAGCAGCTTAGACTCGACAGGCCAGGGCTACGAGCAGTACTTC. Residues: CASSLDSTGQGYEQYF.

This clonotype turned up a few times. The V and J genes are TRBV6-5 and TRBJ2-5; TRBD2 agrees at 11 bases. The CDR3 sequence is 16 residues long. Germline V CDR1 and CDR2: MNHEY, SVGAGI. J lost 4 bases, V lost 7 bases, and 11 bases had no gene match. The CDR3 reads CASIRLAGYSGETQYF. The CDR3, as DNA: TGTGCCAGCATTAGACTAGCGGGGTATTCAGGAGAGACCCAGTACTTC.

The V call is TRBV7-9, the J call TRBJ2-5, with D perhaps matching TRBD2 (5 bases). This CDR3 is built from 14 residues. Per germline, CDR1 SEHNR and CDR2 FQNEAQ (reference sequence). Trimming cost V 5 bases and J 1 base, with 11 bases left between them. The DNA for the CDR3 is TGTGCCAGCAGCACCGAGCGGATCCAAGAGACCCAGTACTTC. Its protein is CASSTERIQETQYF.

In this sample, this clonotype turned up a few times. The chain couples TRBV12-3 or TRBV12-4 to TRBJ2-7, with a tentative D call TRBD2 (6 bases). This CDR3 contains 18 residues. V dropped 4 bases and J dropped 0 bases, with 22 bases sitting between them. The CDR3 DNA follows: TGTGCCAGCAGTTCCCGCGGCCTTAGCGGTGGGAGCTCCTACGAGCAGTACTTC. Protein: CASSSRGLSGGSSYEQYF.

The table lists this clonotype with a few counts. V and J are TRBV12-3 or TRBV12-4 and TRBJ2-5; no reliable D call. V was shortened by 5 bases and J by 3 bases, with 7 bases between the two germline ends. The CDR3 totals 12 residues. The CDR3 sequence: CASSPLKETQYF. The CDR3 region has the DNA TGTGCCAGCAGTCCCCTCAAAGAGACCCAGTACTTC.

The rearrangement links TRBV15 to TRBJ2-7, with D perhaps assigned TRBD1 or TRBD2 (7 bases each). Per the germline V gene, CDR1 is LNHNV and CDR2 is YYDKDF (reference sequence). The CDR3 totals 15 residues. CDR3 coding DNA: TGTGCCACCAACAGAGCGGGACAGTACCTTGGAGAGCAGTACGTC. It translates to CATNRAGQYLGEQYV.

The genes are TRBV18 and TRBJ1-2, with 9 bases lining up with TRBD1. The length of the CDR3 is 16 residues. CDR1 KGHSH and CDR2 LQKENI come from the germline V gene. V was pared by 3 bases and J by 0 bases, with 5 bases of the junction left unmatched. The CDR3 here is CASSPGQGGTNYGYTF. The CDR3, as DNA: TGTGCCAGCTCACCGGGACAGGGTGGAACTAACTATGGCTACACCTTC.

The gene calls are TRBV7-8 and TRBJ1-5; tentative D call: TRBD1 (6 bases). Germline V CDR1 and CDR2: SGHVS, FQNEAQ. CDR3 length: 16 amino acids. The ends were cut back, 0 bases at V and 3 bases at J, with 12 bases in the middle. The CDR3 DNA is TGTGCCAGCAGCTTAGCGGCAGGGGCGACCAATCAGCCCCAGCATTTT. Translating gives CASSLAAGATNQPQHF.